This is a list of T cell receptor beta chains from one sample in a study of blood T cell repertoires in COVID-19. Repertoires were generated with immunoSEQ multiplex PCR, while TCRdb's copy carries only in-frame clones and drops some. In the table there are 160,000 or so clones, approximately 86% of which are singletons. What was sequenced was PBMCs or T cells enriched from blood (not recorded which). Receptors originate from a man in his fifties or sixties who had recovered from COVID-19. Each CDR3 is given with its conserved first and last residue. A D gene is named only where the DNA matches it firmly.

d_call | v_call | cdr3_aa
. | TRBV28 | CANGRGNQPQHF
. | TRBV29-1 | CSVNSPINEQFF
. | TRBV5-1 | CASSLVGTSASNEQFF
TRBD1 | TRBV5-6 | CASSGMGQGERWAFF
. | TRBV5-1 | CASSLVEAGTPNYGYTF
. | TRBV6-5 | CASSTQGPDTQYF
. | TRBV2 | CASSVHRVVTGELFF
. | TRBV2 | CASSERLAEETQYF
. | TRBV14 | CASSRFLAEPHEQYF
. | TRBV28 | CASSPAGGMNTEAFF
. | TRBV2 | CASGTPKRYF
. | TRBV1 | CTSSQVCRRQFCSNQPQHF
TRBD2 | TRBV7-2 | CASSSLAGSSIQYF
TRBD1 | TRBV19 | CASTLRQGRGGTEAFF
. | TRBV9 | CASSEGQGSYEQYF
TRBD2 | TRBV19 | CASMRSGSSYNEQFF
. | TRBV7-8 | CASSPRQVSYEQYF
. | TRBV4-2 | CASSQARDTEAFF
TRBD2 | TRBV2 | CASTGGNTGELFF
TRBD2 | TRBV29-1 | CSVGGLAGGKRSYEQYF
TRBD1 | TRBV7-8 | CASSLVPGTGTDTQYF
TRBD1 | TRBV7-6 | CASSSRTGMRVYEQYF
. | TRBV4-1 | CASSQDTGARQPQHF
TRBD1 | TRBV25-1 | CASSARDRDNSPLHF
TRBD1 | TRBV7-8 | CASSSDRRGQPQHF
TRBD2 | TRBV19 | CASSKDRAFGLAGDAVYEQYF
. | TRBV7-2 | CASSLDGRGTEAFF
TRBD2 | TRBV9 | CASSRLSGRASETQYF
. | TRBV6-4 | CASSDSTSGANVLTF
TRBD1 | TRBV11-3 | CASSLEGGSLAGELFF
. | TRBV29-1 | CSVPARNEQFF
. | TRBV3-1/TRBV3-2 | CASSQEGRGNQPQHF
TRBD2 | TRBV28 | CASSVGGGTIQYF
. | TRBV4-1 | CASSYLDWNTEAFF
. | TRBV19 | CASREGRQGNQPQHF
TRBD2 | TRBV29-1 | CSAGPSGTGNEQFF
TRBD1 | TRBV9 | CASSSQTGRNNSPLHF
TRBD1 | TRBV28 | CASSLGQGREKLFF
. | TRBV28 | CASSFLYQETQYF
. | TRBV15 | CATHEWLGDEAFF
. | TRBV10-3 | CAIKETGDNTGELFF
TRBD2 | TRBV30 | CAWSIAGGRRYNEQFF